The present entry profiles one T cell receptor beta chain with its context. The read ends 3 residues before the CDR3 terminus; that terminus is restored from the germline J gene. Germline assignment: CDR1 LNHDA and CDR2 SQIVND (reference sequence). CDR3 size: 14 residues. With 5 bases removed from V and 2 bases from J, the gap between germline ends came to 12 bases. This specimen comes from a study of Tregs in tolerant kidney transplant recipients. Some clones are missing from TCRdb's copy, which holds only in-frame ones; the method was immunoSEQ multiplex PCR. The table for this sample gives over 45,000 clones.

The V call is TRBV19, the J call TRBJ1-2, with no clear D. The TCR sequence derives from a human donor who received a combined kidney and bone marrow transplant. This sample comprised CD4+ T cells from blood, obtained before the transplant. The CDR3 sequence: CASSQAGLNYGYTF. The CDR3 bases that were read are TGTGCCAGTAGTCAGGCAGGACTAAACTATGGC.